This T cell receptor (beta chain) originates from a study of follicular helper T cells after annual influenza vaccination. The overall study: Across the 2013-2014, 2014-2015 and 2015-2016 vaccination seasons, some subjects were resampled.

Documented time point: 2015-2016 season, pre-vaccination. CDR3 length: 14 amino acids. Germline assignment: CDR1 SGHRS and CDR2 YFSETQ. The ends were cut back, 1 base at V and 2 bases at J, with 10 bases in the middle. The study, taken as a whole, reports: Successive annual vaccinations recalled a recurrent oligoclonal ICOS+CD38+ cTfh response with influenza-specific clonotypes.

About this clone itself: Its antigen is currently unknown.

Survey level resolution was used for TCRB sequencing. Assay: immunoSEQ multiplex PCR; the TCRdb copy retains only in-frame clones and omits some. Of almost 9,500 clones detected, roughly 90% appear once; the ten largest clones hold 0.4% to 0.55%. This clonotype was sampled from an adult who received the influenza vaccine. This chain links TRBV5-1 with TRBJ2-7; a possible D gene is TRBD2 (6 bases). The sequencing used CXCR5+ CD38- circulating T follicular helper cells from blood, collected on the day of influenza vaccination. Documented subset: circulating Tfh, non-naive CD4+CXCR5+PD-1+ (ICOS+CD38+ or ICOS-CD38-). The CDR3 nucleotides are TGCGCCAGCAGCTTGCTGGGACTTACCTACGAGCAGTACTTC. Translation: CASSLLGLTYEQYF.